Below are 10 T cell receptor beta chains sequenced from a single sample in a study of blood T cell repertoires in COVID-19. Generated by immunoSEQ multiplex PCR, the TCRdb table keeps only in-frame clones and is missing some. The data show roughly 220,000 clones, with approximately 80% seen just once and more than 1.2% held by the top ten. The sample was peripheral blood. All receptors come from a woman aged 40 to 49 who had recovered from COVID-19.

The chain employs TRBV5-8 and TRBJ1-2; the D gene is possibly TRBD1 (6 bases). CDR1 and CDR2 from the germline V gene are SGHTS and YDEGEE. V was clipped by 4 bases and J by 4 bases, with 11 bases between them. The CDR3 contains 13 residues. The CDR3: CASSITGSYGYTF. CDR3 DNA sequence: TGTGCCAGCAGCATAACAGGGTCCTATGGCTACACCTTC.

The chain is built from TRBV5-1 and TRBJ2-7; D not certain. V was pared by 4 bases and J by 2 bases, with 13 bases between. Germline CDR1 is SGHRS and CDR2 is YFSETQ. This CDR3 has 14 residues. CDR3 loop: CASSPMTPAYEQYF. In DNA, the CDR3 is TGCGCCAGCAGCCCTATGACACCCGCCTACGAGCAGTACTTC.

On this clone: The junction departs from the called germline gene at one end, perhaps through a read error. V is TRBV27 and J is TRBJ2-6, with D possibly matching TRBD2 (7 bases). The germline CDR1 and CDR2 sequences are MNHEY and SMNVEV (reference sequence). This CDR3 is 17 amino acids long. The CDR3: CASSLTGRVSGANALTF. CDR3 bases: TGTGCCAGCAGTTTAACAGGGAGGGTCTCTGGGGCCAACGCCCTGACTTTC.

V gene TRBV12-3 or TRBV12-4 combines with J gene TRBJ1-1; TRBD1 matches at 7 bases. The V gene end was trimmed by 2 bases and the J gene end by 9 bases; junction bases not matched to a gene: 6. This CDR3 is 13 amino acids long. The CDR3 region is CASSLRDRTKAFF. As DNA, the CDR3 is TGTGCCAGCAGTTTAAGGGACAGAACAAAAGCTTTCTTT.

This chain joins TRBV11-2 and TRBJ2-7; the match to TRBD2 covers 10 bases. This CDR3 is built from 15 residues. Germline CDR1 SGHAT, CDR2 FQNNGV. The trim removed 5 bases at V and 7 bases at J, leaving 11 bases unmatched. Written as DNA, the CDR3 is TGTGCCAGCAGCCATCTAGTAGCGGGGGGCGGAGAGCAGTACTTC. This sequence encodes CASSHLVAGGGEQYF.

This chain joins TRBV3-1 (or the pseudogene TRBV3-2) and TRBJ2-5; D gene unclear. Per germline, CDR1 LGHDT and CDR2 YNNKEL (reference sequence). Trimming removed 3 bases at V and 5 bases at J, with 10 bases between. There are 13 residues in the CDR3. The CDR3 is CASSHLERETQYF. The CDR3 DNA follows: TGTGCCAGCAGCCACCTTGAGAGGGAGACCCAGTACTTC.

The chain recombines TRBV10-3 with TRBJ2-7; perhaps TRBD1 as D (6 bases). The CDR3 consists of 14 residues. Germline V CDR1 and CDR2: ENHRY, SYGVKD. V lost 8 bases, J lost 2 bases, and 16 bases lay in between. The CDR3 coding sequence is TGTGCCATCGGAGAGGACAGAGACGCCTACGAGCAGTACTTC. This sequence encodes CAIGEDRDAYEQYF.

The chain combines TRBV7-2 with TRBJ1-6; TRBD1 aligns across 9 bases. With 5 bases clipped from V and 7 bases from J, the junction kept 9 bases outside the gene matches. Germline values: CDR1 SGHTA, CDR2 FQGNSA. The CDR3 covers 16 residues. The CDR3 protein is CASSPDMGQGNSPLHF. CDR3 nucleotide sequence: TGTGCCAGCAGCCCCGACATGGGACAGGGAAATTCACCCCTCCACTTT.

This chain's CDR3 is CSVEDKAGARYF. CDR3 nucleotide sequence: TGCAGCGTTGAAGACAAAGCGGGGGCTCGGTACTTC. This rearrangement joins TRBV29-1 to TRBJ2-5, with 8 bases matching TRBD2. V shed 0 bases, J shed 13 bases, and the junction held 7 bases outside the gene matches. This CDR3 has 12 residues. Looked up from germline, CDR1 is SQVTM and CDR2 is ANQGSEA.

V usage is TRBV19 and J usage is TRBJ2-1; D not certain. This CDR3 contains 12 residues. Germline V gene lookup returns CDR1 LNHDA and CDR2 SQIVND (reference sequence). The V and J ends lost 5 bases and 10 bases respectively, with 12 bases between them. CDR3 in DNA: TGTGCCAGTAGTCGGCAGGTAGGAGAGCAGTTCTTC. Its protein product is CASSRQVGEQFF.